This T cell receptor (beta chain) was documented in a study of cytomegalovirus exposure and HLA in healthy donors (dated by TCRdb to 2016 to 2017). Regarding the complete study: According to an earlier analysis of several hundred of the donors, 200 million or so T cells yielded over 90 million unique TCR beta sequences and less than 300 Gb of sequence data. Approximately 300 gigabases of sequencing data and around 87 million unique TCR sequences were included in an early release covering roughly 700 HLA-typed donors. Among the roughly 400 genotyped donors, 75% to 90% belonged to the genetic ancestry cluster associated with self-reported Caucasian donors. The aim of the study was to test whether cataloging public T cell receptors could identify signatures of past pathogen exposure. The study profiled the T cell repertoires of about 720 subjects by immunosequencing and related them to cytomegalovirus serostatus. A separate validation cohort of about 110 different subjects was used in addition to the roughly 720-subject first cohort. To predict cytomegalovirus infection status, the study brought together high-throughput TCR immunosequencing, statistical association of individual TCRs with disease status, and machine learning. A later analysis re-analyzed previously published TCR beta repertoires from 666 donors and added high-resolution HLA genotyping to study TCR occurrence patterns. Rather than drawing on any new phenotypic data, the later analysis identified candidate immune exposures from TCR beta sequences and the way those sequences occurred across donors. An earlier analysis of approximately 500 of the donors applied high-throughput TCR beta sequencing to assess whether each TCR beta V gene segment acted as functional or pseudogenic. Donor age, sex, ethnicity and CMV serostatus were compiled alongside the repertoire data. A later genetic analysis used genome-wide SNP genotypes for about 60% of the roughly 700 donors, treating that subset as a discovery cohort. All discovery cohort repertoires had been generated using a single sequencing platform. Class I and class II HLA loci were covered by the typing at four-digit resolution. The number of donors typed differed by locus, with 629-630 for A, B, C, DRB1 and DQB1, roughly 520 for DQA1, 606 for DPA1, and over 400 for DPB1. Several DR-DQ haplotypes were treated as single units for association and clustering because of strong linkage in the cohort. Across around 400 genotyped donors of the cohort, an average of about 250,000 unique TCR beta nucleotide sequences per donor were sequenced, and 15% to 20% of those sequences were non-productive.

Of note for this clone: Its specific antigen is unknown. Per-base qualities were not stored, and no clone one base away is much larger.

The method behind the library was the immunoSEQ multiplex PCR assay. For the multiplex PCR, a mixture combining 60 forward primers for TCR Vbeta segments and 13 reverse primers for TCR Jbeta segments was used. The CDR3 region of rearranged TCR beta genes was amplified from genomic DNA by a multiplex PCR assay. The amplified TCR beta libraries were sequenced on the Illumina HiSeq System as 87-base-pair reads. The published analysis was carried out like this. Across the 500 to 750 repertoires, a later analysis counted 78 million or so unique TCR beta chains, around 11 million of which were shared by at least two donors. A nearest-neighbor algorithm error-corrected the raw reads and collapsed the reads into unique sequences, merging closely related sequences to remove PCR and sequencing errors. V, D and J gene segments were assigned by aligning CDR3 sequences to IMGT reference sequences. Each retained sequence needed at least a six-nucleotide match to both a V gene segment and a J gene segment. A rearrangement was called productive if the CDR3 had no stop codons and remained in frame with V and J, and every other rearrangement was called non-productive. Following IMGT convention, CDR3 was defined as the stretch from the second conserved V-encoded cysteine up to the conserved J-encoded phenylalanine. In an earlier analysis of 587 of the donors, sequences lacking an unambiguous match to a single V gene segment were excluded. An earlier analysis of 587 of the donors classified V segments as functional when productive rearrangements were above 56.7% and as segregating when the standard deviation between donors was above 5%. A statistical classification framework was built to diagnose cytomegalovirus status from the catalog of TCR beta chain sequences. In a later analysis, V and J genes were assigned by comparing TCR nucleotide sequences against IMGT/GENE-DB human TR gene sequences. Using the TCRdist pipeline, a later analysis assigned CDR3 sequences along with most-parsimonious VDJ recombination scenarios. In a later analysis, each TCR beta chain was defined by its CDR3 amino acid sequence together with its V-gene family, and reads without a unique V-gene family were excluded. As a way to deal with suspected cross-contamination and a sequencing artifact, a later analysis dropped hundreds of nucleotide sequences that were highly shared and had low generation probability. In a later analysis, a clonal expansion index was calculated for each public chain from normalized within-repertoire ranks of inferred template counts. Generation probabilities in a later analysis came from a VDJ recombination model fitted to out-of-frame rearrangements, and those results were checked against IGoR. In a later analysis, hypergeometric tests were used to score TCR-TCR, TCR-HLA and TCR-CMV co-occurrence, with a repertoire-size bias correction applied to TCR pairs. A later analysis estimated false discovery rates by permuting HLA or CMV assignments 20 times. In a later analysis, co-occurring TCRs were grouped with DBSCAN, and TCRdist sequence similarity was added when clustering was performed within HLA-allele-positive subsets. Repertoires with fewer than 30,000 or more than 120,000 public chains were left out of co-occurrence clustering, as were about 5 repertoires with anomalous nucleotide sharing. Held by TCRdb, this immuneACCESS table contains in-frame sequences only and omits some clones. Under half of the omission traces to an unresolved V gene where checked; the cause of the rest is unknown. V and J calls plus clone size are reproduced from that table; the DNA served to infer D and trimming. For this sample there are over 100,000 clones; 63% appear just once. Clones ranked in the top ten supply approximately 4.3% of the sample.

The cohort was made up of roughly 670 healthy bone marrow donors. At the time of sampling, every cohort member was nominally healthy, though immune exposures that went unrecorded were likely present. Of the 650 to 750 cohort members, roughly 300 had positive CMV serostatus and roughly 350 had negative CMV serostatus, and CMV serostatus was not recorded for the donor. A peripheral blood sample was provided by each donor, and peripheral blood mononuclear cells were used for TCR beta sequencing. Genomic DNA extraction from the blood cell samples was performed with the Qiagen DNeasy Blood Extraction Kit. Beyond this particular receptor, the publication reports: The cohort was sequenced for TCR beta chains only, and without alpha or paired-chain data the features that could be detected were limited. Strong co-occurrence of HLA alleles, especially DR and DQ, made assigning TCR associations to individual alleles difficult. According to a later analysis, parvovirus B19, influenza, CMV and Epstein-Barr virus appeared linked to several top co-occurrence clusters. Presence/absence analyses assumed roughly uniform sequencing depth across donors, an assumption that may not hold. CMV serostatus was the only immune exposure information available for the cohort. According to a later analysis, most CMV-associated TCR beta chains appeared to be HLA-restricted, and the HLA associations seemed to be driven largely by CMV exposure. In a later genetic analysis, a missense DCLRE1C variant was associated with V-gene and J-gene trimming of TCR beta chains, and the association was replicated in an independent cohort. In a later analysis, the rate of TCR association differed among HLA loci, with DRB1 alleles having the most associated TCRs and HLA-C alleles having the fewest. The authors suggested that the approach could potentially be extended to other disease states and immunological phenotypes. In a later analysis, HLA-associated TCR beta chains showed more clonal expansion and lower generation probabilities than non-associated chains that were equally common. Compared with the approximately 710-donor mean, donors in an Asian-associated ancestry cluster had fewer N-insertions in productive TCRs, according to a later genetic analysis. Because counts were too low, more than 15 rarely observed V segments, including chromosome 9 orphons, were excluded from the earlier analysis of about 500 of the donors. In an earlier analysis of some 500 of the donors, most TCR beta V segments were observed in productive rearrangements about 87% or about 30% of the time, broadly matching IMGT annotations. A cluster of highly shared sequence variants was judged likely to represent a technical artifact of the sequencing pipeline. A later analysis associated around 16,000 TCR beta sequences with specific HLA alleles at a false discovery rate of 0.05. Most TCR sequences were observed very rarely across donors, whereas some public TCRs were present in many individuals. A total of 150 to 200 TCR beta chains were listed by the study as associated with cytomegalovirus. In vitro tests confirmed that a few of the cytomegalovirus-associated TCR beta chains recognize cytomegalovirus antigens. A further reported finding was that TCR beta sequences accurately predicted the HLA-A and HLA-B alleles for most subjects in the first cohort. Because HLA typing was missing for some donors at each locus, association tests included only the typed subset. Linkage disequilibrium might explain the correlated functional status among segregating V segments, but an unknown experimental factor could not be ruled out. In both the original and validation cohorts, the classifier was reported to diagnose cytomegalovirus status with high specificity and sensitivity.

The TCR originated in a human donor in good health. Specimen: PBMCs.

In nucleotide form, the sequence is TGTGCCAGCACAGGGACTAGCGATCCGAATGAGCAGTTCTTC. The resulting protein is CASTGTSDPNEQFF. Rearrangement joined TRBV7-9 to TRBJ2-1, with 10 junctional bases fitting TRBD2. CDR1 is given as SEHNR and CDR2 as FQNEAQ, both from the germline V gene (reference sequence). V has 7 bases trimmed and J has 7 bases trimmed; junction bases matching no gene number 7. From the cysteine up to the phenylalanine, the CDR3 has a length of 14 residues. Only the CDR3 part of the read is kept: 42 bases, read in frame from the first base.